This entry describes one TCR beta chain. The data were taken from a study of early T cells in non-severe SARS-CoV-2 infection. Per the germline V gene, CDR1 is GTSNPN and CDR2 is SVGIG (reference sequence). This CDR3 contains 14 residues. Trimming took 5 bases from V and 5 from J; bases not matched to a gene: 6. Individual cDNA molecules received unique molecular identifiers. TCRdb itself ran the 5' RACE reads through MiXCR, one entry per CDR3 protein. Of roughly 70,000 distinct CDR3 sequences detected, around 19% appear once; the ten largest clones hold roughly 10%. This receptor was identified in an adult who was a healthcare worker with PCR-confirmed SARS-CoV-2 infection or an uninfected control (not recorded which). This specimen was whole blood, taken at baseline. The chain links TRBV30 to TRBJ1-1; 12 nucleotides align to TRBD1. The CDR3 loop reads CAWDPGQGATEAFF. Written as DNA, the CDR3 is TGTGCCTGGGACCCGGGACAGGGGGCGACTGAAGCTTTCTTT.